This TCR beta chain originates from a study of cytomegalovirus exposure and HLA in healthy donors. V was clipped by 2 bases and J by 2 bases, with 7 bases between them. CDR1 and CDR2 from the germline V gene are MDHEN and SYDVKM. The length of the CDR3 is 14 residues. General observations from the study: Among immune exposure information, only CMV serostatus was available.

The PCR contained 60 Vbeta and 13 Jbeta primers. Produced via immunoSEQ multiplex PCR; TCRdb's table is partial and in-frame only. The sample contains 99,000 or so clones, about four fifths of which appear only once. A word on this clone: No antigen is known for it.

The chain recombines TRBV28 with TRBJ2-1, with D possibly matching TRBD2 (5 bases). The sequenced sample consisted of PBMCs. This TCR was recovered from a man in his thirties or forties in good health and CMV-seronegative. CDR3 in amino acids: CASSLQRTYNEQFF. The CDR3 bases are TGTGCCAGCAGTTTACAGCGGACCTACAATGAGCAGTTCTTC.